These 28 T cell receptor beta chains were all obtained from the same sample, sequenced in a study of T cells after posttransplantation cyclophosphamide. Methotrexate plus calcineurin inhibitor accompanied controls' myeloablative marrow transplants; sampling was 1 year later. The protocol was immunoSEQ multiplex PCR, while the TCRdb copy is restricted to in-frame clones and leaves out a portion. Of 15,000 to 20,000 clones in the sample, 80% to 90% are singletons; the top ten hold around 2.8%. This material consisted of PBMCs, taken roughly 470 days after allogeneic stem cell transplant with calcineurin inhibitor and methotrexate. The receptors were sampled from a male patient aged 25-45 years who received an allogeneic stem cell transplant from an unrelated donor, was CMV-positive, and had acute and chronic GVHD. Some T cells may be the graft donor's.

The chain employs TRBV15 and TRBJ1-2; 10 positions agree with TRBD1. Per the germline V gene, CDR1 is LNHNV and CDR2 is YYDKDF (reference sequence). The CDR3 extends over 15 amino acids. J was trimmed by 8 bases and V by 4 bases; bases with no gene match: 10. The CDR3 is CATSISGTGAGGYTF. CDR3 DNA sequence: TGTGCCACCAGCATTTCCGGGACAGGGGCGGGAGGCTACACCTTC. Looking up the rest from reference TRBV15 and TRBJ1-2 gives the full variable domain: DAMVIQNPRYQVTQFGKPVTLSCSQTLNHNVMYWYQQKSSQAPKLLFHYYDKDFNNEADTPDNFQSRRPNTSFCFLDIRSPGLGDTAMYLCATSISGTGAGGYTFGSGTRLTVV.

The V call is TRBV18, the J call TRBJ2-5; no firm D call. Deletions cut 2 bases from V and 3 bases from J, with 13 bases between. CDR1 is KGHSH, CDR2 LQKENI, per germline. The CDR3 contains 15 residues. The CDR3 is CASSPSVAAKETQYF. In nucleotides, the CDR3 is TGTGCCAGCTCACCATCGGTAGCTGCAAAAGAGACCCAGTACTTC.

This clone came up a few times. The chain uses TRBV5-4 and TRBJ1-1; TRBD1 matches 8 bases. CDR3 length: 14 residues. Germline lookup yields CDR1 SGHNT and CDR2 YYREEE (reference sequence). V was clipped by 3 bases and J by 3 bases; unmatched bases: 4. This CDR3 is CASSYGQGHTEAFF. The CDR3 region has the DNA TGTGCCAGCAGCTACGGACAGGGTCACACTGAAGCTTTCTTT.

The chain carries TRBV6-5 and TRBJ1-2; possibly TRBD1 for D (6 bases). The CDR3 has 14 residues. The V gene's germline CDR1 is MNHEY and CDR2 SVGAGI. The V end was cut by 7 bases, the J end by 3 bases, with 15 bases between. The CDR3 sequence is CASTPLGQYYGYTF. The CDR3 DNA reads as TGTGCCAGCACACCTTTAGGACAGTACTATGGCTACACCTTC.

This clone has just a few counts. The chain recombines TRBV7-6 with TRBJ2-7; 12 nucleotides align to TRBD2. Germline CDR1 is SGHVS and CDR2 is FNYEAQ. V was pared by 5 bases and J by 7 bases, with 6 bases of the junction left unmatched. CDR3 length: 14 residues. The DNA for the CDR3 is TGTGCCAGCAGCCAGACTAGCGGGAGAATAGAGCAGTACTTC. Its protein is CASSQTSGRIEQYF.

The chain has TRBV2 and TRBJ2-4; 8 nucleotides align to TRBD2. This CDR3 comprises 16 residues. V trimming: 0 bases; J trimming: 3 bases; junction bases outside the gene matches: 4. The V gene's germline CDR1 is SNHLY and CDR2 FYNNEI. CDR3 bases: TGTGCCAGCAGTGAAGCTACGGGAGGGGGCAAAAACATTCAGTACTTC. Residues: CASSEATGGGKNIQYF.

The chain joins TRBV7-2 to TRBJ2-2, with a tentative D call TRBD1 (6 bases). CDR1 SGHTA and CDR2 FQGNSA come from the germline V gene. The CDR3 is made up of 16 amino acids. The germline V and J ends were trimmed by 2 bases and 5 bases, with 15 bases remaining between them. As DNA, the CDR3 is TGTGCCAGCAGCTTACCCGGCAGGGGTGGGACCGGGGAGCTGTTTTTT. Translated, it gives CASSLPGRGGTGELFF.

As for this clone: It is unclear where the CDR3 begins or ends on the DNA, so no DNA is shown, and the CDR3 is as TCRdb lists it. This chain links TRBV4-2 with TRBJ2-6; the D call TRBD1 from the table was never checked on the DNA. Germline assignment: CDR1 LGHNA and CDR2 YNFKEQ. The CDR3 spans 23 residues, counting both ends. The CDR3 is CASSQPGTGSSGANVLTFNVLTF.

By proportion, this clone is medium-sized. The rearrangement uses TRBV7-9 and TRBJ1-2; D is undetermined. The CDR3 is made up of 13 amino acids. In germline, CDR1 is SEHNR, CDR2 FQNEAQ (reference sequence). V lost 1 base and J 7 bases, leaving 10 bases between the germline ends. The CDR3 DNA sequence: TGTGCCAGCAGCTTAGAAACAGTACGTGGCTACACCTTC. It encodes CASSLETVRGYTF.

This chain links TRBV2 with TRBJ2-7, with no clear D. The CDR3 runs 16 residues. Germline CDR1 reads SNHLY; CDR2 reads FYNNEI. V lost 0 bases and J 4 bases, leaving 16 bases between the germline ends. In DNA, the CDR3 is TGTGCCAGCAGTGAAGCGCTGTCGACGGCCGGGTACGAGCAGTACTTC. Amino acid sequence: CASSEALSTAGYEQYF.

V gene TRBV27 combines with J gene TRBJ2-7; 7 nucleotides align to TRBD1. The germline CDR1 and CDR2 sequences are MNHEY and SMNVEV (reference sequence). The CDR3 length is 11 residues. V was clipped by 5 bases and J by 10 bases; unmatched bases: 5. The CDR3 DNA is TGTGCCAGCAGTAGCCGGGACAGCCAGTACTTC. Amino acids: CASSSRDSQYF.

The chain combines TRBV9 with TRBJ2-5; no firm D call. The last part of the DNA fits TRBJ2-7 better; the J call may be wrong. The CDR3 covers 17 residues. Germline CDR1 reads SGDLS; CDR2 reads YYNGEE. CDR3 amino acids: CASSLPRLGGGSYEQYF. DNA of the CDR3: TGTGCCAGCAGCCTCCCGAGACTTGGCGGTGGATCCTACGAGCAGTACTTC.

The chain links TRBV21-1 to TRBJ2-5; TRBD2, the D gene given by the table, was not confirmed from the DNA. TRBV21-1 is labeled a pseudogene. The CDR3 has 17 residues. The CDR3 region is CASGRLAGGRNQETQYF. CDR3 sequence (DNA): TGTGCCAGCGGACGACTAGCGGGGGGCCGGAATCAAGAGACCCAGTACTTC.

Only one count was recorded for this clone. The chain carries TRBV4-3 and TRBJ2-1, with 9 bases identical to TRBD2. The CDR3 has 18 amino acids. V shed 0 bases and J 5 bases; nucleotides not matched to a gene: 11. Germline lookup yields CDR1 LGHNA and CDR2 YSLEER. For the CDR3, the DNA is TGCGCCAGCAGCCAAGATCGAATCGGGACTAGCCCACACAATGAGCAGTTCTTC. Protein sequence: CASSQDRIGTSPHNEQFF.

The CDR3 loop reads CASSVVSGGGYTF. The CDR3 bases are TGTGCCAGCAGCGTAGTGTCAGGGGGTGGCTACACCTTC. J is TRBJ1-2 and V is TRBV9; 7 positions agree with TRBD1. V gave up 0 bases and J gave up 7 bases; unmatched junction bases: 3. The CDR3 totals 13 residues. CDR1 and CDR2 from the germline V gene are SGDLS and YYNGEE.

The chain couples TRBV9 to TRBJ2-1; 8 bases map to TRBD1. CDR3 length: 15 residues. Per germline, CDR1 SGDLS and CDR2 YYNGEE. Trimming at V came to 3 bases and at J to 5 bases, leaving 7 bases not matched to a gene. Here the CDR3 reads CASSAARGLNNEQFF. The CDR3 coding sequence is TGTGCCAGCAGCGCCGCCAGGGGGCTCAACAATGAGCAGTTCTTC.

The rearrangement uses TRBV18 and TRBJ1-1, with D perhaps TRBD1 (5 bases). With 3 bases removed from V and 4 bases from J, the gap between germline ends came to 15 bases. Germline V gives CDR1 KGHSH, CDR2 LQKENI. CDR3 length equals 15 residues. The CDR3 region is CASSPPGGGGTEAFF. The CDR3 bases are TGTGCCAGCTCACCTCCCGGGGGAGGCGGCACTGAAGCTTTCTTT. The full variable domain, in which reference TRBV18 and TRBJ1-1 provide the parts outside the CDR3, is NAGVMQNPRHLVRRRGQEARLRCSPMKGHSHVYWYRQLPEEGLKFMVYLQKENIIDESGMPKERFSAEFPKEGPSILRIQQVVRGDSAAYFCASSPPGGGGTEAFFGQGTRLTVV.

J is TRBJ1-1 and V is TRBV7-2, with D perhaps matching TRBD1 (6 bases). Germline CDR1 is SGHTA and CDR2 is FQGNSA. The CDR3 has 16 amino acids. Trimming left V 6 bases short and J 5 bases short, with 22 bases between. CDR3 region: CASSLDGGPGGTEAFF. For the CDR3, the DNA is TGTGCCAGCAGTCTAGACGGGGGGCCTGGAGGGACTGAAGCTTTCTTT.

In DNA, the CDR3 is TGCGCCAGCAGCCAAGATCCGGGACAGGTACCACACAATGAGCAGTTCTTC. Its protein product is CASSQDPGQVPHNEQFF. The chain carries TRBV4-3 and TRBJ2-1, with 8 bases aligning to TRBD1. The CDR3 runs 17 residues. With 0 bases clipped from V and 5 bases from J, the junction kept 9 bases outside the gene matches. Germline lookup yields CDR1 LGHNA and CDR2 YSLEER.

This clone has a handful of counts. The chain couples TRBV28 to TRBJ1-1; TRBD1 matches at 9 bases. The V segment lost 3 bases and the J segment 0 bases; nucleotides outside the gene matches: 17. Germline loops: CDR1 MDHEN, CDR2 SYDVKM. CDR3 size: 20 residues. Written as DNA, the CDR3 is TGTGCCAGCAGTTTCTTGGGTTCTGGTCACAGGGGGCTAATGAACACTGAAGCTTTCTTT. Protein sequence: CASSFLGSGHRGLMNTEAFF.

The chain combines TRBV7-3 with TRBJ1-4, with D perhaps TRBD1 (6 bases). This CDR3 is 14 amino acids long. Trimming stripped 2 bases from V and 7 bases from J, with 11 bases between. Germline V CDR1 and CDR2: SGHTA, FQGTGA. CDR3 nucleotide sequence: TGTGCCAGCAGCTTAGGGGGGGCGGGTGAAAAACTGTTTTTT. Protein: CASSLGGAGEKLFF.

J is TRBJ1-1 and V is TRBV5-8; TRBD1 is a possible D gene (6 bases). Germline values: CDR1 SGHTS, CDR2 YDEGEE. The CDR3 extends over 14 amino acids. Trimming took off 4 bases at V and 4 bases at J, with 14 bases between the two ends. The CDR3 DNA reads as TGTGCCAGCAGCCCCTACAGGGTAGGCACTGAAGCTTTCTTT. It codes for CASSPYRVGTEAFF.

The chain is built from TRBV6-6 and TRBJ1-1, with 9 nucleotides matching TRBD1. The CDR3 runs 13 residues. V shed 8 bases, J shed 3 bases, and the junction held 4 bases outside the gene matches. Looked up from germline, CDR1 is MNHNY and CDR2 is SVGAGI (reference sequence). CDR3 protein: CASCTGGHTEAFF. The CDR3 region has the DNA TGTGCCAGCTGCACAGGGGGCCACACTGAAGCTTTCTTT.

The chain uses TRBV9 and TRBJ2-1; maybe TRBD2 (5 bases). This CDR3 contains 13 residues. The germline CDR1 and CDR2 sequences are SGDLS and YYNGEE. Between the trimmed V and J ends, which lost 4 bases and 12 bases, there was a span of 17 bases. The CDR3 loop is CASSSRGLARQFF. The CDR3 DNA reads TGTGCCAGCAGCTCCCGAGGGCTAGCTCGGCAGTTCTTC.

CDR3 in DNA: TGTGCCAGCAGCTTCACTAGCGGGATTGTCGATGAGCAGTTCTTC. Translating it yields CASSFTSGIVDEQFF. The chain combines TRBV7-3 with TRBJ2-1; TRBD2 matches at 10 bases. The CDR3 is 15 amino acids. Germline CDR1 SGHTA, CDR2 FQGTGA. V lost 3 bases, J lost 8 bases, and 7 bases stayed unmatched.

The rearrangement links TRBV6-1 to TRBJ2-3, with D perhaps matching TRBD2 (6 bases). Per germline, CDR1 MNHNS and CDR2 SASEGT. The CDR3 contains 13 residues. Trimming stripped 4 bases from V and 2 bases from J, with 7 bases between. This CDR3 reads CASSGLDTDTQYF. The CDR3 DNA sequence: TGTGCCAGCAGTGGACTAGACACAGATACGCAGTATTTT.

V usage is TRBV28 and J usage is TRBJ2-7; 8 positions agree with TRBD2. The CDR3 contains 16 residues. V trimming: 5 bases; J trimming: 5 bases; junction bases outside the gene matches: 14. Germline-derived CDR1 and CDR2 are MDHEN and SYDVKM. The chain's CDR3 is CASSKTGGAAIHEQYF. The DNA of the CDR3 is TGTGCCAGCAGTAAGACCGGGGGGGCCGCAATCCACGAGCAGTACTTC.

V usage is TRBV7-2 and J usage is TRBJ1-4, with D maybe TRBD1 (6 bases). CDR1 is SGHTA and CDR2 is FQGNSA in the germline V gene. V lost 1 base, J lost 5 bases, and 11 bases lay in between. The CDR3 covers 15 residues. CDR3 sequence reads: CASSLGRTVNEKLFF. The CDR3 DNA is TGTGCCAGCAGCTTAGGTCGGACAGTGAATGAAAAACTGTTTTTT.